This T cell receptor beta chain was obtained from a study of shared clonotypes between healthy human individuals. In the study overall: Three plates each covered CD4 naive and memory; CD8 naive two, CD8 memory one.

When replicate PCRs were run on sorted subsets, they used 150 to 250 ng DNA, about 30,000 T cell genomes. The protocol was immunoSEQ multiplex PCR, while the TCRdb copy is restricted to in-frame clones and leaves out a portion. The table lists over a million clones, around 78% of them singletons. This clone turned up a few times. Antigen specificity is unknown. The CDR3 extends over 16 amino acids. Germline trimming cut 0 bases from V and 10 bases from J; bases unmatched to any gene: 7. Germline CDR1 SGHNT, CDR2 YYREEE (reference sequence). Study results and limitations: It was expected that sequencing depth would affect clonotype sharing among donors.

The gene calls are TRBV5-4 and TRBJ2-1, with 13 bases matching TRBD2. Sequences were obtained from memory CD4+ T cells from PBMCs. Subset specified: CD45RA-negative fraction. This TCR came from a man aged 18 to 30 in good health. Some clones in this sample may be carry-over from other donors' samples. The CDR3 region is CASSLEGRTSGSEQFF. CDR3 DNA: TGTGCCAGCAGCTTGGAGGGGAGGACTAGCGGGAGCGAGCAGTTCTTC.